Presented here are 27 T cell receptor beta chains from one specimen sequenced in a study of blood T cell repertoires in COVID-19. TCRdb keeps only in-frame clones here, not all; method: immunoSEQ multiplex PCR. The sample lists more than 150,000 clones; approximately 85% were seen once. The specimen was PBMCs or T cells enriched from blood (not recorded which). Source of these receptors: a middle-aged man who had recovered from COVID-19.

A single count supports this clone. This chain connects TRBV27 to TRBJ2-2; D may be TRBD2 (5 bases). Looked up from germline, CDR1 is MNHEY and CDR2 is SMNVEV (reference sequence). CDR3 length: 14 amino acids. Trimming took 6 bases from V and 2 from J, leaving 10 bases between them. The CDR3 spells CASRSGPNTGELFF. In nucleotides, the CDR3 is TGTGCCAGCAGGAGCGGCCCCAACACCGGGGAGCTGTTTTTT.

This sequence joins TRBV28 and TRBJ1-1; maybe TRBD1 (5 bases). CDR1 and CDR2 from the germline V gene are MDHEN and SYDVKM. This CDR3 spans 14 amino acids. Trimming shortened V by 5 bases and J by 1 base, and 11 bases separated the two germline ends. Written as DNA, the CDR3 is TGTGCCAGCAGTATACAGGCCCCGAACACTGAAGCTTTCTTT. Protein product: CASSIQAPNTEAFF.

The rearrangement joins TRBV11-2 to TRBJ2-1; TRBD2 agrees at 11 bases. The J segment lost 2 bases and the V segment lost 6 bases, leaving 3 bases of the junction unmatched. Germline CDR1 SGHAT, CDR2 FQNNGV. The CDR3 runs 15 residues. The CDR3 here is CASSFSGRAYNEQFF. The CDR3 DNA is TGTGCCAGCAGTTTTAGCGGGAGGGCCTACAATGAGCAGTTCTTC.

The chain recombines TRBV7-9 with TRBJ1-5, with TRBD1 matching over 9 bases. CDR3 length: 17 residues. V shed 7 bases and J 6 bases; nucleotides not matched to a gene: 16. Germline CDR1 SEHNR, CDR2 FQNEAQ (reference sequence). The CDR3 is CASTVFGGTGIGQPQHF. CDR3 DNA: TGTGCCAGCACCGTTTTCGGCGGGACAGGGATCGGTCAGCCCCAGCATTTT.

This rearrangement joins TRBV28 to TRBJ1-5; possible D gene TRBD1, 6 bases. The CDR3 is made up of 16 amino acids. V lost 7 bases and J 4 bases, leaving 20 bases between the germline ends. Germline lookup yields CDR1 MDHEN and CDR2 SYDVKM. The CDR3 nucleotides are TGTGCCAGCATTCCCGGGGGGCAGGGAAGAAATCAGCCCCAGCATTTT. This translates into CASIPGGQGRNQPQHF.

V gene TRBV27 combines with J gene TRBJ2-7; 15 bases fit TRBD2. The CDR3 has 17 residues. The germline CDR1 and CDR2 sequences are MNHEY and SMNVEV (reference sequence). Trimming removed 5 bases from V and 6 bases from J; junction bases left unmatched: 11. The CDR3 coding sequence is TGTGCCAGCAGTCGATACCGGGGGACTAGCGGGAGGCCCGAGCAGTACTTC. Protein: CASSRYRGTSGRPEQYF.

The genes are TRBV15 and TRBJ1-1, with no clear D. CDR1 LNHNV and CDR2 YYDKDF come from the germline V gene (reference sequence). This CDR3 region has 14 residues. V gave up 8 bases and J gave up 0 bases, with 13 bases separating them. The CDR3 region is CATSSGLLNTEAFF. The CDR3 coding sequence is TGTGCCACCTCTTCCGGACTTTTGAACACTGAAGCTTTCTTT.

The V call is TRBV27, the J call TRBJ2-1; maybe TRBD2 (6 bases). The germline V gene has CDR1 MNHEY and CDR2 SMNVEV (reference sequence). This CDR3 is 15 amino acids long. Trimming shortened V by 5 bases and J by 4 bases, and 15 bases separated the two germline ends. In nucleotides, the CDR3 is TGTGCCAGCAGTCTCTTAGCGGACCAATACAATGAGCAGTTCTTC. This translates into CASSLLADQYNEQFF.

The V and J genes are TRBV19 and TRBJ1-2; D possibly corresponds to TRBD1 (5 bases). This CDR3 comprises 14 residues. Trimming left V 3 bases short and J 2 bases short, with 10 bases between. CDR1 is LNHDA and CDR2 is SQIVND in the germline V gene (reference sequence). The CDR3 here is CASSISSGNYGYTF. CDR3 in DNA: TGTGCCAGTAGTATCTCGTCAGGGAACTATGGCTACACCTTC.

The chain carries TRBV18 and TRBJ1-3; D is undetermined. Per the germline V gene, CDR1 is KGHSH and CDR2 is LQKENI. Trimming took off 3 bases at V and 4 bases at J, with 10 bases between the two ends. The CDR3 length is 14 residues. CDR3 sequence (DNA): TGTGCCAGCTCACCTGTAAACAGCGGAAACACCATATATTTT. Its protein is CASSPVNSGNTIYF.

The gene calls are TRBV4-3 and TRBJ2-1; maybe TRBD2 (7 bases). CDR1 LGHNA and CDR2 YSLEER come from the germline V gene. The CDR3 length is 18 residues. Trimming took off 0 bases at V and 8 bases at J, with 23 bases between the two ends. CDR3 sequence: CASSQEVLGRDGGDEQFF. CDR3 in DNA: TGCGCCAGCAGCCAAGAAGTACTAGGGAGGGATGGGGGCGATGAGCAGTTCTTC.

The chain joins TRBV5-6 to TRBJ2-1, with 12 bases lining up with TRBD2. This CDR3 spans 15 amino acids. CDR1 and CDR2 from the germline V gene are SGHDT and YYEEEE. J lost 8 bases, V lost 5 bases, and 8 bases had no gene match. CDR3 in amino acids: CASSTGLAGLDEQFF. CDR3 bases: TGTGCCAGCAGTACAGGACTAGCGGGATTAGATGAGCAGTTCTTC.

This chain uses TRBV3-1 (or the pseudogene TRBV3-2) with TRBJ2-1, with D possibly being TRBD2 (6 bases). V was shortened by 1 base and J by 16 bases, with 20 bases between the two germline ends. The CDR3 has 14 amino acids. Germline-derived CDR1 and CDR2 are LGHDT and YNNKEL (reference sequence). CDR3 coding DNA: TGTGCCAGCAGCCAAGTCGCGGGGAAGGAGTCGCAATTCTTC. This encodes CASSQVAGKESQFF.

Here the CDR3 reads CASRFGGGNTGELFF. The CDR3 region has the DNA TGTGCCAGCCGGTTCGGCGGGGGGAACACCGGGGAGCTGTTTTTT. The V call is TRBV2, the J call TRBJ2-2, with 7 bases that match TRBD2. The V and J ends lost 8 bases and 1 base, in that order; junction bases with no gene match: 7. The CDR3 spans 15 residues. Germline V gene data show CDR1 as SNHLY and CDR2 as FYNNEI.

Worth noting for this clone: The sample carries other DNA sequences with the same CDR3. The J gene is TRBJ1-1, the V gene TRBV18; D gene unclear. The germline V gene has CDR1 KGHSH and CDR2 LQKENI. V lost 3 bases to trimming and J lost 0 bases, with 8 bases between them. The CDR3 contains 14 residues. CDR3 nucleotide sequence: TGTGCCAGCTCACCCTACAGTTTGAACACTGAAGCTTTCTTT. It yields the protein CASSPYSLNTEAFF.

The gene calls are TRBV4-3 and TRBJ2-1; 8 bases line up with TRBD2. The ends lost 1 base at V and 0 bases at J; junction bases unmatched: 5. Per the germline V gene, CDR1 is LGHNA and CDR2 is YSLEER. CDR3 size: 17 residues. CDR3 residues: CASSQGLAGSSYNEQFF. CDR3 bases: TGCGCCAGCAGCCAAGGTTTAGCGGGAAGCTCCTACAATGAGCAGTTCTTC.

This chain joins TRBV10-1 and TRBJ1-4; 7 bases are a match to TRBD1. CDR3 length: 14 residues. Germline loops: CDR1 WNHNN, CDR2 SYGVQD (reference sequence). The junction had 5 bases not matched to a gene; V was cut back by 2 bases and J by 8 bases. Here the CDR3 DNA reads TGCGCCAGCAGTGAGGGACAGGTTGGGGAAAAACTGTTTTTT. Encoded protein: CASSEGQVGEKLFF.

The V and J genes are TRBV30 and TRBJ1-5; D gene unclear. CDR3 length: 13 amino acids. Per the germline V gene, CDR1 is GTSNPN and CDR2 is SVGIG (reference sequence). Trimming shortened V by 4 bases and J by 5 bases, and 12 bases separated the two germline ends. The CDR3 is CAWNLDGDQPQHF. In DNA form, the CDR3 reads TGTGCCTGGAACCTGGACGGGGATCAGCCCCAGCATTTT.

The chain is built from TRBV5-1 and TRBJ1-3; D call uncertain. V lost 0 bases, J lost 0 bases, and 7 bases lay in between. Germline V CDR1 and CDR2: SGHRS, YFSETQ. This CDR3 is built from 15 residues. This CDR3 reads CASSLGQASGNTIYF. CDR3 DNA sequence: TGCGCCAGCAGCTTGGGGCAGGCCTCTGGAAACACCATATATTTT. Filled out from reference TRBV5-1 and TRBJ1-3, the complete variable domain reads KAGVTQTPRYLIKTRGQQVTLSCSPISGHRSVSWYQQTPGQGLQFLFEYFSETQRNKGNFPGRFSGRQFSNSRSEMNVSTLELGDSALYLCASSLGQASGNTIYFGEGSWLTVV.

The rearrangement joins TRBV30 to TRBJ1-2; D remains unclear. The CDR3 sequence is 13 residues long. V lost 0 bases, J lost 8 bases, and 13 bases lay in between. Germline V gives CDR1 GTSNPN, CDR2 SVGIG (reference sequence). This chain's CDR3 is CAWSVPPGLGYTF. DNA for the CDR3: TGTGCCTGGAGTGTACCCCCGGGGTTGGGCTACACCTTC.

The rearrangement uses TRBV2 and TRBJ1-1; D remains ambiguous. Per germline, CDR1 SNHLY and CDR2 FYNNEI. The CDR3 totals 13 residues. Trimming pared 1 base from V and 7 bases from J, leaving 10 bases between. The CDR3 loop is CASSEVGESEAFF. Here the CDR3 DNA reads TGTGCCAGCAGTGAAGTTGGAGAGAGTGAAGCTTTCTTT.

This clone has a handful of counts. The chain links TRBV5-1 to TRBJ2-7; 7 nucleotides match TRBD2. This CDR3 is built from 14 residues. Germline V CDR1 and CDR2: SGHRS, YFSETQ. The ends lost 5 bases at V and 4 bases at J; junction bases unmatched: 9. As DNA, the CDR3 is TGCGCCAGCAGATGGGGGAGGGCCAGTTACGAGCAGTACTTC. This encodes CASRWGRASYEQYF.

The CDR3: CAFEGEGSNSPLHF. The DNA for the CDR3 is TGTGCCTTCGAGGGGGAGGGTTCTAATTCACCCCTCCACTTT. V and J are TRBV30 and TRBJ1-6; the D gene is possibly TRBD1 (6 bases). V was pared by 7 bases and J by 6 bases, with 16 bases between. CDR3 length: 14 residues. CDR1 and CDR2 (germline): GTSNPN, SVGIG (reference sequence).

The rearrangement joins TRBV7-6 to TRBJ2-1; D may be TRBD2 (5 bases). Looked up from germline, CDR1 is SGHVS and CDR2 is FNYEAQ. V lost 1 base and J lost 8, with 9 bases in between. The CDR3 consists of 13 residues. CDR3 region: CASSLGGYDEQFF. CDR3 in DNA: TGTGCCAGCAGCTTAGGAGGGTATGATGAGCAGTTCTTC.

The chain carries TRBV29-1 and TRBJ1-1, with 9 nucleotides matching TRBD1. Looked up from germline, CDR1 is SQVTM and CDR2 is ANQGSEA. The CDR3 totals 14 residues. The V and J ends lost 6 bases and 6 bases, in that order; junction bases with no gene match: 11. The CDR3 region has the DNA TGCAGCGTGGCTCGGGGACAGGGAGGGTCTGAAGCTTTCTTT. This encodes CSVARGQGGSEAFF. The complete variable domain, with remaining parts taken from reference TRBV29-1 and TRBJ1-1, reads SAVISQKPSRDICQRGTSLTIQCQVDSQVTMMFWYRQQPGQSLTLIATANQGSEATYESGFVIDKFPISRPNLTFSTLTVSNMSPEDSSIYLCSVARGQGGSEAFFGQGTRLTVV.

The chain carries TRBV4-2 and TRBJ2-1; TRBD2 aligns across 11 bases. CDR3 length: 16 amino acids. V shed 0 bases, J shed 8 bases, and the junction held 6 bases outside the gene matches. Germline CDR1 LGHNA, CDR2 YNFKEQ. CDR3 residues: CASSQEVAGGWDEQFF. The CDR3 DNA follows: TGTGCCAGCAGCCAAGAGGTAGCGGGAGGGTGGGATGAGCAGTTCTTC.

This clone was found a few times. DNA for the CDR3: TGTGCCAGCACCCCGGTGGGAGGGATAAAGGGAGTCGGCAATCAGCCCCAGCATTTT. Its translation is CASTPVGGIKGVGNQPQHF. The rearrangement joins TRBV7-2 to TRBJ1-5, with D unclear. This CDR3 has 19 residues. CDR1 is SGHTA, CDR2 FQGNSA, per germline. Trimming removed 7 bases from V and 2 bases from J, with 27 bases in between.